This T cell receptor beta chain derives from a study of blood T cells in healthy people across ages. Study-wide results and caveats: Considered underestimates were the diversity estimates obtained from one million T cells.

Next came a second PCR, run for roughly 7 to 12 cycles, which used a sample-barcoded 5' primer along with a J-beta primer mix. Via MiXCR, TCRdb re-called the 5' RACE reads, giving one row per CDR3 protein. The sample consists of about a million distinct CDR3 sequences, roughly 50% of them appearing once. Investigators took roughly 9.5 milliliters of peripheral blood from every donor. Samples each yielded at least 5 micrograms of total RNA. Germline lookup yields CDR1 SGHTA and CDR2 FQGNSA. The V segment lost 7 bases and the J segment 4 bases; nucleotides outside the gene matches: 17. This CDR3 region has 18 residues. This clonotype was observed a handful of times. Its antigen is as yet unknown.

The receptor comes from a man aged 25-45 years in good health. Specimen: blood. The rearrangement links TRBV7-2 to TRBJ2-7; 12 bases match TRBD2. The CDR3, as DNA: TGTGCCAGCACCTCCCTAGGGCATTCGACTAGCGGGGGTTACGAGCAGTACTTC. Amino acid sequence: CASTSLGHSTSGGYEQYF.